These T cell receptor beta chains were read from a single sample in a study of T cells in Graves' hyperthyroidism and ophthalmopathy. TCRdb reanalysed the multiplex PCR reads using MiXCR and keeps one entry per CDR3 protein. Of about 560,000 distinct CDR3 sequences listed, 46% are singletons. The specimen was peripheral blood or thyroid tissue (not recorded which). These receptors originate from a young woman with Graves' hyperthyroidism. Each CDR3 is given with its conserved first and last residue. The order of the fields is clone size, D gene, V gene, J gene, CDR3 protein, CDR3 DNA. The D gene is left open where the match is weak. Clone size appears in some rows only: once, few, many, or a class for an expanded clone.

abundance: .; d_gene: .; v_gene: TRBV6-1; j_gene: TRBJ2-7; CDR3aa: CASSEKLHSYEQYF; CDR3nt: TGTGCCAGCAGTGAAAAACTGCACTCCTACGAGCAGTACTTC
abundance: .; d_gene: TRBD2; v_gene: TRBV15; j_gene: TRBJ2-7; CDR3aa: CATSSKGGEQYF; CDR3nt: TGTGCCACCAGCAGCAAGGGAGGGGAGCAGTACTTC
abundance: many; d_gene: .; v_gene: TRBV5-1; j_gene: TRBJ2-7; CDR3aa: CASSLSSYEQYF; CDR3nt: TGTGCCAGCAGCCTGAGCTCCTACGAGCAGTACTTC
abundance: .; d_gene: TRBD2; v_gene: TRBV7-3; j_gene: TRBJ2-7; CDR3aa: CASSSAAGPSYEQYF; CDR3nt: TGTGCCAGCAGCTCTGCAGCGGGACCCTCCTACGAGCAGTACTTC
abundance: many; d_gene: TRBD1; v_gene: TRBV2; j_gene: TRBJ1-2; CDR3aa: CASNPGQGNHGYTF; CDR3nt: TGTGCCAGCAATCCGGGACAGGGGAATCATGGCTACACCTTC
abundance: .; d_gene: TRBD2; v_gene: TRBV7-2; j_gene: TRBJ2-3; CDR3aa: CASSSTQLAGEDTQYF; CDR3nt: TGTGCCAGCAGCTCGACCCAACTAGCGGGAGAAGATACGCAGTATTTT
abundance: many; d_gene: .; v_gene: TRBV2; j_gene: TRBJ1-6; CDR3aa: CASSLRGLTPLHF; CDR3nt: TGTGCCAGCAGTTTACGGGGACTTACACCCCTCCACTTT
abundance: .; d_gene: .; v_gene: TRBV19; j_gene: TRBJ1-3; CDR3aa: CASSITRDSGNTIYF; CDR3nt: TGTGCCAGTAGTATTACCAGGGACTCTGGAAACACCATATATTTT
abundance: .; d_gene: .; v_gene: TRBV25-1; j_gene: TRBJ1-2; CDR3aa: CASSLFGYGYTF; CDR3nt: TGTGCCAGCAGCTTGTTCGGCTATGGCTACACCTTC
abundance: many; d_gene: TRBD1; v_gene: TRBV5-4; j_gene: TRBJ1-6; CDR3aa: CASSLTGDYNSPLHF; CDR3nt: TGTGCCAGCAGCTTGACAGGGGACTACAATTCACCCCTCCACTTT
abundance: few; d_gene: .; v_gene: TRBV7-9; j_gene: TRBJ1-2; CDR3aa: CTSSQGVGTFYGYTF; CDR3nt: TGTACCAGCAGCCAGGGTGTGGGAACCTTCTATGGCTACACCTTC
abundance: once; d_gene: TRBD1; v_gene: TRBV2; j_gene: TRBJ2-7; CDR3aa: CASSPRQGASDEQYF; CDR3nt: TGTGCCAGCAGTCCACGACAGGGGGCTTCTGACGAGCAGTACTTC
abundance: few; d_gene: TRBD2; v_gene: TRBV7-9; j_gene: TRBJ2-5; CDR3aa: CASKEEAGGIQETQYF; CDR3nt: TGTGCCAGCAAGGAGGAGGCGGGAGGGATCCAAGAGACCCAGTACTTC
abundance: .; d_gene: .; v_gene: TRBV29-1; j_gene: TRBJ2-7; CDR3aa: CSVEEEDKSSYEQYF; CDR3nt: TGCAGCGTTGAAGAGGAGGACAAGAGCTCCTACGAGCAGTACTTC
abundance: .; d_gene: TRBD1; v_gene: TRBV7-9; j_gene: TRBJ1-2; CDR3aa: CASGGQGYSHGYTF; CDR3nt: TGTGCCAGCGGAGGACAGGGTTATTCGCATGGCTACACCTTC
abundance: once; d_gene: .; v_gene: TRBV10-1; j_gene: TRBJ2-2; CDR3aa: CASSDYGTGELFF; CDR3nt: TGCGCCAGCAGTGATTACGGGACAGGGGAGCTGTTTTTT
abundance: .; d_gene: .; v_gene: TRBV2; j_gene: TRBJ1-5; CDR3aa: CASSLQEHNEPQHF; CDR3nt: TGTGCCAGCAGTCTTCAAGAACACAATGAGCCCCAGCATTTT
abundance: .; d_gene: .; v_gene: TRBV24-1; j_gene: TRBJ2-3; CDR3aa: CATSAGLLTDTQYF; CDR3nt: TGTGCCACCAGTGCGGGTCTCCTCACAGATACGCAGTATTTT
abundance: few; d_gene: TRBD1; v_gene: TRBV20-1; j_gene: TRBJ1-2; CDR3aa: CSVQEGAEGYTF; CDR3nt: TGCAGTGTACAGGAGGGGGCGGAAGGCTACACCTTC
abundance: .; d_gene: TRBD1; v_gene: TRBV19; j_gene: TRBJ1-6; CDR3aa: CASSQQGARSRSPLHF; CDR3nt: TGTGCCAGTAGTCAACAGGGGGCGCGAAGCCGTTCACCCCTCCACTTT
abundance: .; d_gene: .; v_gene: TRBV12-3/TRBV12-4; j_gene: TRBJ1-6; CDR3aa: CASSFSGRGSSPLHF; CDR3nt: TGTGCCAGCAGTTTTTCAGGGCGCGGTAGTTCACCCCTCCACTTT
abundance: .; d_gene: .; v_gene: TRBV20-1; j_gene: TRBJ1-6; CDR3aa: CSARDLPGNSPLHF; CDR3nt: TGCAGTGCTAGAGATTTGCCCGGGAATTCACCCCTCCACTTT
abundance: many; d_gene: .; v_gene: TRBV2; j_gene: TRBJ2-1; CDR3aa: CASSQADEQFF; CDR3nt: TGTGCCAGTTCACAAGCGGATGAGCAGTTCTTC
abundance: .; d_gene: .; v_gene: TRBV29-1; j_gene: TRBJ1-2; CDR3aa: CSIAGDYGYTF; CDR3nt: TGCAGCATTGCAGGGGACTATGGCTACACCTTC
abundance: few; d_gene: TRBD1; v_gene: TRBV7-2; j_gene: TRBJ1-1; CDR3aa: CASRNRDRVFAFF; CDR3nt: TGTGCCAGCAGGAACCGGGACAGGGTTTTTGCTTTCTTT
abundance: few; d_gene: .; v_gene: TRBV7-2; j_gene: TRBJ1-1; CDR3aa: CASSPTAGLSAEAFF; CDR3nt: TGTGCCAGCAGCCCCACGGCGGGTTTATCGGCTGAAGCTTTCTTT
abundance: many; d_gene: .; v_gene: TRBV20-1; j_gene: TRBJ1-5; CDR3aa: CSARDRRSNQPQHF; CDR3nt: TGCAGTGCTCGGGACCGTCGAAGCAATCAGCCCCAGCATTTT
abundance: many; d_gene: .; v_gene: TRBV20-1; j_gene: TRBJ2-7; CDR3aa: CSAGSYEQYF; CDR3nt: TGCAGTGCTGGATCCTACGAGCAGTACTTC
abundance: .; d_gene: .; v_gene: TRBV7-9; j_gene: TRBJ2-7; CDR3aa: CASSFREGGRDEQYF; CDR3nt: TGTGCCAGCAGCTTTCGGGAAGGGGGTCGGGACGAGCAGTACTTC
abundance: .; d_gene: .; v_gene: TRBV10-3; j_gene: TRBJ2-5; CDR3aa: CAISSDLGMETQYF; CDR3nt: TGTGCCATCAGTTCGGACCTCGGGATGGAGACCCAGTACTTC
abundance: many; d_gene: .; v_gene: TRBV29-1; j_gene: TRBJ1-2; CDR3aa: CSVESLAGYTF; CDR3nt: TGCAGCGTTGAGAGTCTCGCTGGCTACACCTTC
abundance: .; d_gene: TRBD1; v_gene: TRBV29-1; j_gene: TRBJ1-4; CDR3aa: CSVEVQGGEKLFF; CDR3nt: TGCAGCGTTGAGGTACAGGGGGGTGAAAAACTGTTTTTT
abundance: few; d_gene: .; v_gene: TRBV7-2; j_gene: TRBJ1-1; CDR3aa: CASSLHLRMNTEAFF; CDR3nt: TGTGCCAGCAGCTTACATTTACGGATGAACACTGAAGCTTTCTTT
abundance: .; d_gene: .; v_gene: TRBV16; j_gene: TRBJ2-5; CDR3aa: CASSQFKGRKTQYF; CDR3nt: TGTGCCAGCAGCCAATTTAAAGGGCGAAAGACCCAGTACTTC
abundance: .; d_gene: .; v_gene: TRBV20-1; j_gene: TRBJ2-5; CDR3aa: CSARGGLQGGETQYF; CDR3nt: TGCAGTGCTAGAGGGGGCCTACAGGGTGGAGAGACCCAGTACTTC